A selection of T cell receptor beta chains follows, all from one sample in a study of cytotoxic CD8 clonotypes in ibrutinib-treated CLL. TCRdb's table, derived via immunoSEQ multiplex PCR, lists solely in-frame clones and lacks some. The table lists tens of thousands of clones, 55% to 70% of them singletons. Sequenced here: PBMCs, sampled at disease progression, from a patient treated with ibrutinib. Every receptor here comes from a human donor with chronic lymphocytic leukemia. Both conserved end residues are part of each CDR3. Each record gives: V gene, D gene, J gene, clone size, CDR3 protein, CDR3 DNA. The D gene is left open where the match is weak. A row's size may be missing; if present it is once, few, many or a size class.

V gene: TRBV28
D gene: NA
J gene: TRBJ2-7
clone size: NA
CDR3 protein: CATLLPRPYEQYF
CDR3 DNA: TGTGCCACCCTCCTGCCGCGCCCCTACGAGCAGTACTTC

V gene: TRBV27
D gene: TRBD2
J gene: TRBJ2-7
clone size: NA
CDR3 protein: CASSLSSGGDEQYF
CDR3 DNA: TGTGCCAGCAGTTTATCTTCTGGGGGGGACGAGCAGTACTTC

V gene: TRBV9
D gene: TRBD2
J gene: TRBJ2-2
clone size: NA
CDR3 protein: CASSVASGYTGELFF
CDR3 DNA: TGTGCCAGCAGCGTAGCTAGCGGGTACACCGGGGAGCTGTTTTTT

V gene: TRBV27
D gene: TRBD1
J gene: TRBJ1-6
clone size: once
CDR3 protein: CASSDRGGSPLHF
CDR3 DNA: TGTGCCAGCAGCGACAGGGGAGGTTCACCCCTCCACTTT

V gene: TRBV6-1
D gene: TRBD1
J gene: TRBJ1-2
clone size: NA
CDR3 protein: CASKGQLIYGYTF
CDR3 DNA: TGTGCCAGCAAGGGACAGTTGATTTATGGCTACACCTTC

V gene: TRBV15
D gene: TRBD1
J gene: TRBJ1-2
clone size: many
CDR3 protein: CATSSGPPGQGYGYTF
CDR3 DNA: TGTGCCACCAGCAGTGGACCCCCGGGACAGGGGTATGGCTACACCTTC

V gene: TRBV6-6
D gene: NA
J gene: TRBJ1-1
clone size: once
CDR3 protein: CASSSVTEAFF
CDR3 DNA: TGTGCCAGCAGCTCGGTCACTGAAGCTTTCTTT

V gene: TRBV5-1
D gene: TRBD2
J gene: TRBJ2-2
clone size: NA
CDR3 protein: CASSPRAGGLNTGELFF
CDR3 DNA: TGCGCCAGCAGCCCTCGGGCGGGGGGCCTGAACACCGGGGAGCTGTTTTTT

V gene: TRBV5-1
D gene: NA
J gene: TRBJ1-1
clone size: few
CDR3 protein: CASSLAAGWAEAFF
CDR3 DNA: TGCGCCAGCAGCTTGGCCGCAGGATGGGCTGAAGCTTTCTTT

V gene: TRBV18
D gene: NA
J gene: TRBJ2-7
clone size: NA
CDR3 protein: CASSPRRDGLYEQYF
CDR3 DNA: TGTGCCAGCTCACCTCGCCGGGACGGTCTCTACGAGCAGTACTTC

V gene: TRBV27
D gene: NA
J gene: TRBJ2-7
clone size: NA
CDR3 protein: CASSLARLAPYEQYF
CDR3 DNA: TGTGCCAGCAGTTTGGCCAGATTGGCCCCTTACGAGCAGTACTTC

V gene: TRBV7-3
D gene: NA
J gene: TRBJ2-3
clone size: NA
CDR3 protein: CAPASSEFTDTQYF
CDR3 DNA: TGTGCCCCCGCCAGTAGCGAATTCACAGATACGCAGTATTTT

V gene: TRBV5-1
D gene: NA
J gene: TRBJ1-2
clone size: NA
CDR3 protein: CASSPWVEAYGYTF
CDR3 DNA: TGCGCCAGCAGCCCCTGGGTTGAGGCCTATGGCTACACCTTC

V gene: TRBV7-8
D gene: NA
J gene: TRBJ1-6
clone size: NA
CDR3 protein: CASSLHRDSPLHF
CDR3 DNA: TGTGCCAGCAGCTTACACCGAGATTCACCCCTCCACTTT

V gene: TRBV5-1
D gene: NA
J gene: TRBJ2-3
clone size: NA
CDR3 protein: CASSLERATTDTQYF
CDR3 DNA: TGCGCCAGCAGCTTGGAACGGGCCACCACAGATACGCAGTATTTT

V gene: TRBV18
D gene: NA
J gene: TRBJ1-5
clone size: NA
CDR3 protein: CASSPAPRAQPQHF
CDR3 DNA: TGTGCCAGCTCACCAGCACCCCGGGCCCAGCCCCAGCATTTT

V gene: TRBV11-2
D gene: TRBD1
J gene: TRBJ1-2
clone size: few
CDR3 protein: CASSFTGGSGYTF
CDR3 DNA: TGTGCCAGCAGTTTTACAGGGGGCAGTGGCTACACCTTC

V gene: TRBV2
D gene: TRBD1
J gene: TRBJ2-2
clone size: few
CDR3 protein: CAASTGPTGELFF
CDR3 DNA: TGTGCCGCCTCGACAGGGCCCACCGGGGAGCTGTTTTTT

V gene: TRBV19
D gene: TRBD1
J gene: TRBJ1-1
clone size: NA
CDR3 protein: CASSPGQGRKTEAFF
CDR3 DNA: TGTGCCAGTAGTCCAGGACAGGGGAGGAAGACTGAAGCTTTCTTT

V gene: TRBV29-1
D gene: NA
J gene: TRBJ2-5
clone size: NA
CDR3 protein: CSVDFGGLETQYF
CDR3 DNA: TGCAGCGTTGATTTCGGAGGGTTAGAGACCCAGTACTTC

V gene: TRBV4-1
D gene: TRBD1
J gene: TRBJ2-7
clone size: once
CDR3 protein: CASSLQWTGGHEQYF
CDR3 DNA: TGCGCCAGCAGCCTGCAGTGGACAGGGGGCCACGAGCAGTACTTC

V gene: TRBV18
D gene: NA
J gene: TRBJ1-4
clone size: NA
CDR3 protein: CASSSLGGQNEKLFF
CDR3 DNA: TGTGCCAGCTCAAGCCTCGGGGGGCAGAATGAAAAACTGTTTTTT

V gene: TRBV11-2
D gene: NA
J gene: TRBJ1-5
clone size: NA
CDR3 protein: CASSSGGPQHF
CDR3 DNA: TGTGCCAGCAGCTCCGGAGGGCCCCAGCATTTT

V gene: TRBV4-1
D gene: TRBD1
J gene: TRBJ1-2
clone size: NA
CDR3 protein: CASSQDPQGARGYTF
CDR3 DNA: TGCGCCAGCAGCCAAGATCCCCAGGGGGCGCGAGGCTACACCTTC

V gene: TRBV6-6
D gene: TRBD1
J gene: TRBJ1-2
clone size: NA
CDR3 protein: CASSYSTGSHGYTF
CDR3 DNA: TGTGCCAGCAGTTATTCGACAGGGTCCCATGGCTACACCTTC

V gene: TRBV4-1
D gene: NA
J gene: TRBJ2-7
clone size: NA
CDR3 protein: CASSQDWWSEQYF
CDR3 DNA: TGCGCCAGCAGCCAAGATTGGTGGAGCGAGCAGTACTTC

V gene: TRBV5-1
D gene: NA
J gene: TRBJ1-1
clone size: NA
CDR3 protein: CASSLIGAVNTEAFF
CDR3 DNA: TGCGCCAGCAGCTTGATTGGGGCAGTGAACACTGAAGCTTTCTTT

V gene: TRBV11-2
D gene: TRBD1
J gene: TRBJ2-7
clone size: NA
CDR3 protein: CASSLQDRAGEQYF
CDR3 DNA: TGTGCCAGCAGCCTCCAGGACAGGGCGGGAGAGCAGTACTTC

V gene: TRBV9
D gene: TRBD1
J gene: TRBJ1-6
clone size: NA
CDR3 protein: CASSPQGDRGGDKYSPLHF
CDR3 DNA: TGTGCCAGCAGCCCGCAGGGGGACAGGGGCGGTGATAAATATTCACCCCTCCACTTT

V gene: TRBV4-1
D gene: TRBD1
J gene: TRBJ2-7
clone size: NA
CDR3 protein: CASSPSQGLAYEQYF
CDR3 DNA: TGCGCCAGCAGCCCCTCACAGGGGCTCGCCTACGAGCAGTACTTC

V gene: TRBV4-3
D gene: NA
J gene: TRBJ1-6
clone size: NA
CDR3 protein: CASSQRRDFYNSPLHF
CDR3 DNA: TGCGCCAGCAGCCAGCGCCGCGATTTTTATAATTCACCCCTCCACTTT

V gene: TRBV4-2
D gene: NA
J gene: TRBJ1-4
clone size: NA
CDR3 protein: CASSQELYGEKLFF
CDR3 DNA: TGTGCCAGCAGCCAAGAACTCTATGGCGAAAAACTGTTTTTT

V gene: TRBV18
D gene: TRBD1
J gene: TRBJ1-6
clone size: NA
CDR3 protein: CASSSTGQGHSPLHF
CDR3 DNA: TGTGCCAGCTCGAGTACGGGACAGGGTCATTCACCCCTCCACTTT

V gene: TRBV11-2
D gene: NA
J gene: TRBJ1-3
clone size: NA
CDR3 protein: CASSLSGNTIYF
CDR3 DNA: TGTGCCAGCAGCTTATCTGGAAACACCATATATTTT

V gene: TRBV6-5
D gene: TRBD2
J gene: TRBJ2-7
clone size: NA
CDR3 protein: CASSYAGGEQYF
CDR3 DNA: TGTGCCAGCAGTTACGCGGGGGGCGAGCAGTACTTC

V gene: TRBV18
D gene: NA
J gene: TRBJ2-3
clone size: NA
CDR3 protein: CASSPGGNLVTQYF
CDR3 DNA: TGTGCCAGCTCACCAGGCGGGAACTTAGTTACGCAGTATTTT

V gene: TRBV11-2
D gene: NA
J gene: TRBJ1-2
clone size: NA
CDR3 protein: CASSLGGQNYGYTF
CDR3 DNA: TGTGCCAGCAGCTTGGGAGGACAGAACTATGGCTACACCTTC

V gene: TRBV6-4
D gene: NA
J gene: TRBJ2-3
clone size: NA
CDR3 protein: CASSDSPDRYTDTQYF
CDR3 DNA: TGTGCCAGCAGTGACTCTCCTGACAGATACACAGATACGCAGTATTTT

V gene: TRBV14
D gene: TRBD1
J gene: TRBJ2-5
clone size: NA
CDR3 protein: CASSWDRGSQETQYF
CDR3 DNA: TGTGCCAGCAGCTGGGACAGGGGAAGCCAAGAGACCCAGTACTTC

V gene: TRBV25-1
D gene: NA
J gene: TRBJ2-1
clone size: NA
CDR3 protein: CASSEGGGRNEQFF
CDR3 DNA: TGTGCCAGCAGTGAAGGAGGGGGCAGGAATGAGCAGTTCTTC